The 9 T cell receptor beta chains given below trace back to one sample, sequenced in a study of blood T cell repertoires in COVID-19. Only in-frame clones appear in the TCRdb table, and some are missing; sequencing was by immunoSEQ multiplex PCR. The profile shows 150,000 to 200,000 clones, under 85% of them singletons. Sequencing was carried out using PBMCs or T cells enriched from blood (not recorded which). The receptors were gathered from a man between 45 and 60 years old who had recovered from COVID-19.

This sequence joins TRBV6-5 and TRBJ2-2; D unresolved. The CDR3 runs to 14 residues. Trimming took off 8 bases at V and 4 bases at J, with 14 bases between the two ends. Germline assignment: CDR1 MNHEY and CDR2 SVGAGI. The CDR3: CASSRLTGTGELFF. DNA of the CDR3: TGTGCCAGCTCAAGGCTAACGGGCACCGGGGAGCTGTTTTTT.

This clone was detected once. CDR3 loop: CASSPDRGAGNQPQHF. In DNA, the CDR3 is TGTGCCAGCAGCCCTGACAGGGGCGCGGGTAATCAGCCCCAGCATTTT. The V and J genes are TRBV6-6 and TRBJ1-5, with 8 bases matching TRBD1. Germline V lookup: CDR1 MNHNY, CDR2 SVGAGI (reference sequence). The CDR3 totals 16 residues. V shed 6 bases, J shed 4 bases, and the junction held 11 bases outside the gene matches.

V usage is TRBV29-1 and J usage is TRBJ1-3; D gene unclear. V lost 7 bases to trimming and J lost 0 bases, with 10 bases between them. The length of the CDR3 is 13 residues. Germline V gene lookup returns CDR1 SQVTM and CDR2 ANQGSEA. The CDR3 sequence is CSAYANSGNTIYF. The DNA of the CDR3 is TGCAGCGCCTATGCAAACTCTGGAAACACCATATATTTT.

V gene TRBV9 combines with J gene TRBJ2-1, with 13 bases aligning to TRBD2. CDR1 is SGDLS, CDR2 YYNGEE, per germline. This CDR3 is built from 18 residues. With V trimmed by 4 bases and J by 4 bases, 11 bases remained unmatched. CDR3 amino acids: CASSLRTSGGKSYNEQFF. The CDR3 bases are TGTGCCAGCAGCCTACGGACTAGCGGGGGTAAGAGTTACAATGAGCAGTTCTTC. The full variable domain, completed using reference TRBV9 and TRBJ2-1, is DSGVTQTPKHLITATGQRVTLRCSPRSGDLSVYWYQQSLDQGLQFLIQYYNGEERAKGNILERFSAQQFPDLHSELNLSSLELGDSALYFCASSLRTSGGKSYNEQFFGPGTRLTVL.

The V gene is TRBV28, the J gene TRBJ1-2; possible D gene TRBD1, 5 bases. Germline V gene data show CDR1 as MDHEN and CDR2 as SYDVKM. The CDR3 totals 13 residues. The V and J ends lost 9 bases and 3 bases respectively, with 14 bases between them. The CDR3 spells CASRRDFYYGYTF. CDR3 sequence (DNA): TGTGCCAGTCGCCGGGACTTTTACTATGGCTACACCTTC.

The V and J genes are TRBV12-5 and TRBJ2-4; possibly TRBD1 for D (7 bases). V was shortened by 6 bases and J by 5 bases, with 14 bases between the two germline ends. Germline V gene data show CDR1 as LGHNT and CDR2 as FRNRAP. The CDR3 runs 14 residues. The CDR3 DNA sequence: TGTGCTAGTGGCATCAGGGGGGCGGAAAACATTCAGTACTTC. This gives the protein CASGIRGAENIQYF.

V is TRBV6-4 and J is TRBJ1-5; a possible D gene is TRBD1 (6 bases). The CDR3 consists of 18 residues. Trimming left V 4 bases short and J 3 bases short, with 22 bases between. Germline V gene data show CDR1 as MRHNA and CDR2 as SNTAGT. The CDR3 loop is CASSGQVGLKADNQPQHF. CDR3 coding DNA: TGTGCCAGCAGTGGACAGGTGGGCCTCAAAGCGGACAATCAGCCCCAGCATTTT.

The chain carries TRBV3-1 (or the pseudogene TRBV3-2) and TRBJ2-2, with D tentatively TRBD1 (5 bases). The V gene's germline CDR1 is LGHDT and CDR2 YNNKEL (reference sequence). The CDR3 consists of 17 residues. Trimming stripped 0 bases from V and 5 bases from J, with 16 bases between. This CDR3 is CASSQDTGRVGTGELFF. The DNA for the CDR3 is TGTGCCAGCAGCCAAGATACGGGCAGGGTGGGGACCGGGGAGCTGTTTTTT.

The rearrangement joins TRBV19 to TRBJ2-3; 10 bases match TRBD2. This CDR3 comprises 17 residues. Germline lookup yields CDR1 LNHDA and CDR2 SQIVND (reference sequence). V lost 2 bases and J lost 7; bases outside the gene matches: 12. The CDR3 DNA reads as TGTGCCAGTAGTATATTACCCAGCGGGGGGGCTATACATACGCAGTATTTT. Translated, it gives CASSILPSGGAIHTQYF.